A selection of T cell receptor beta chains follows, all from one sample in a study of blood T cell repertoires in COVID-19. Using immunoSEQ multiplex PCR, the repertoire was profiled, and TCRdb retains in-frame clones only, with some absent. Of some 97,000 clones in the sample, 90% are singletons; the top ten hold 1.5% to 2%. Material for sequencing was peripheral blood. All receptors come from a man in his fifties or sixties with acute or convalescent COVID-19. The CDR3 runs from the conserved cysteine through the conserved F or W. The D gene is left open where the match is weak. Part of the rows lack a size; the others show once, few, many or a class for expanded clones.

J: TRBJ2-5; D: TRBD1; V: TRBV5-4; size: NA; DNA: TGTGCCAGCAGCCGGGACAGGGACCTCACCAAGAAAGAGACCCAGTACTTC; CDR3: CASSRDRDLTKKETQYF
J: TRBJ1-1; D: TRBD1; V: TRBV30; size: NA; DNA: TGTGCCTGGACAGGACAGGGGCGAACTGAAGCTTTCTTT; CDR3: CAWTGQGRTEAFF
J: TRBJ2-3; D: TRBD2; V: TRBV6-5; size: NA; DNA: TGTGCCAGCAGGCTAGCGGGGAGCACAGATACGCAGTATTTT; CDR3: CASRLAGSTDTQYF
J: TRBJ1-1; D: NA; V: TRBV5-6; size: NA; DNA: TGTGCCAGCAGCCCTCAGGGCGAAACTGAAGCTTTCTTT; CDR3: CASSPQGETEAFF
J: TRBJ1-6; D: TRBD1; V: TRBV5-1; size: once; DNA: TGCGCCAGCAGCTTTATTGGACAGGGCGTGGAATCACCCCTCCACTTT; CDR3: CASSFIGQGVESPLHF
J: TRBJ1-2; D: NA; V: TRBV19; size: NA; DNA: TGTGCCAGTAGTTACAGGATTAACTATGGCTACACCTTC; CDR3: CASSYRINYGYTF
J: TRBJ2-5; D: TRBD2; V: TRBV30; size: NA; DNA: TGTGCCTCTGAAGCGGGGGGCGGGGCCCAGTACTTC; CDR3: CASEAGGGAQYF
J: TRBJ1-4; D: NA; V: TRBV3-1/TRBV3-2; size: NA; DNA: TGTGCCAGCAGCCAAACGACAGCTTTTAATGAAAAACTGTTTTTT; CDR3: CASSQTTAFNEKLFF
J: TRBJ1-6; D: TRBD1; V: TRBV7-9; size: NA; DNA: TGTGCCAGCAGCCTTCGGACAGGGGGTAACTCCTATAATTCACCCCTCCACTTT; CDR3: CASSLRTGGNSYNSPLHF
J: TRBJ1-4; D: NA; V: TRBV6-5; size: NA; DNA: TGTGCCAGCGCCCTAAACAGCCACGGCGTTGAAAAACTGTTTTTT; CDR3: CASALNSHGVEKLFF
J: TRBJ1-3; D: TRBD1; V: TRBV20-1; size: NA; DNA: TGCAGTGCTAGTAAGGGAAGTGGACAGGGCGTTTCGAACACCATATATTTT; CDR3: CSASKGSGQGVSNTIYF
J: TRBJ1-3; D: NA; V: TRBV3-1/TRBV3-2; size: once; DNA: TGTGCCAGCAGCCACGCGGGAAGTGGAAACACCATATATTTT; CDR3: CASSHAGSGNTIYF
J: TRBJ1-1; D: NA; V: TRBV6-2/TRBV6-3; size: NA; DNA: TGTGCCAGCAGTTACCCTACAGGGATCCTTAAAGTGGGCACTGAAGCTTTCTTT; CDR3: CASSYPTGILKVGTEAFF
J: TRBJ1-4; D: NA; V: TRBV2; size: NA; DNA: TGTGCCAGCAGTGTACGGACTAATGAAAAACTGTTTTTT; CDR3: CASSVRTNEKLFF
J: TRBJ2-1; D: TRBD2; V: TRBV18; size: once; DNA: TGTGCCAGCTCACCACTGATAGCGGGGGTGTATGAGCAGTTCTTC; CDR3: CASSPLIAGVYEQFF
J: TRBJ1-1; D: NA; V: TRBV20-1; size: NA; DNA: TGCAGTGCTCCCCTCAGGGCTGAAGCTTTCTTT; CDR3: CSAPLRAEAFF
J: TRBJ1-2; D: TRBD1; V: TRBV18; size: NA; DNA: TGTGCCAGCTCATCCGACAGGACAGGGGGAGGCTACACCTTC; CDR3: CASSSDRTGGGYTF
J: TRBJ1-2; D: TRBD1; V: TRBV14; size: once; DNA: TGTGCCAGCAGCAAGGACAGGTCCTATGGCTACACCTTC; CDR3: CASSKDRSYGYTF
J: TRBJ2-2; D: NA; V: TRBV3-1/TRBV3-2; size: NA; DNA: TGTGCCAGCAGCCCTCGGTCCTCTTCCACCGGGGAGCTGTTTTTT; CDR3: CASSPRSSSTGELFF
J: TRBJ1-1; D: NA; V: TRBV9; size: NA; DNA: TGTGCCAGCAGCGTAGATCCCCAGGGCGGCACTGAAGCTTTCTTT; CDR3: CASSVDPQGGTEAFF
J: TRBJ1-2; D: TRBD1; V: TRBV7-2; size: NA; DNA: TGTGCCAGCAGCTTAGCGCCTTCTCCGGGACAGGGGCCGGGATCAAAGGGCTACACCTTC; CDR3: CASSLAPSPGQGPGSKGYTF
J: TRBJ1-5; D: TRBD1; V: TRBV6-5; size: NA; DNA: TGTGCCAGCAGGAGGTGGGACAGGGACGATCAGCCCCAGCATTTT; CDR3: CASRRWDRDDQPQHF
J: TRBJ1-3; D: TRBD1; V: TRBV2; size: NA; DNA: TGTGCCAGCAGTCCTCAGGGGGGTGGAAACACCATATATTTT; CDR3: CASSPQGGGNTIYF
J: TRBJ1-3; D: NA; V: TRBV2; size: NA; DNA: TGTGCCAGCGGTTCAGGGGTTAACTCTGGAAACACCATATATTTT; CDR3: CASGSGVNSGNTIYF
J: TRBJ1-1; D: NA; V: TRBV7-9; size: NA; DNA: TGTGCCAGCAGCTTCGCGGGGACTGGTGAAGCTTTCTTT; CDR3: CASSFAGTGEAFF
J: TRBJ2-3; D: NA; V: TRBV30; size: NA; DNA: TGTGCCTGGAGTGTACCGGCAGGGGTCTCAGATACGCAGTATTTT; CDR3: CAWSVPAGVSDTQYF
J: TRBJ2-2; D: NA; V: TRBV9; size: NA; DNA: TGTGCCAGCAGGGAAACAAGGAGCACCGGGGAGCTGTTTTTT; CDR3: CASRETRSTGELFF
J: TRBJ2-3; D: NA; V: TRBV5-6; size: NA; DNA: TGTGCCAGCAGCTTGGAGGGGCCAGGATGGGAAGGTACAGATACGCAGTATTTT; CDR3: CASSLEGPGWEGTDTQYF
J: TRBJ1-2; D: NA; V: TRBV6-6; size: NA; DNA: TGTGCCAGCAGTTTTCAGGGAGGTGGCTACACCTTC; CDR3: CASSFQGGGYTF
J: TRBJ2-3; D: NA; V: TRBV10-3; size: NA; DNA: TGTGCCATCAGTGGTCCGCGGGGAATAGCAACAGATACGCAGTATTTT; CDR3: CAISGPRGIATDTQYF
J: TRBJ1-1; D: NA; V: TRBV30; size: NA; DNA: TGTGCCTGGAGTGTACTTGGGCCGAAGAACACTGAAGCTTTCTTT; CDR3: CAWSVLGPKNTEAFF
J: TRBJ1-1; D: TRBD1; V: TRBV6-5; size: NA; DNA: TGTGCCAGCAGTTACTCGGGACAGACTGAAGCTTTCTTT; CDR3: CASSYSGQTEAFF
J: TRBJ1-1; D: NA; V: TRBV28; size: NA; DNA: TGTGCCAGCATTACCAGAATTCACATGAACACTGAAGCTTTCTTT; CDR3: CASITRIHMNTEAFF
J: TRBJ1-2; D: NA; V: TRBV7-9; size: NA; DNA: TGTGCCAGCAGCTTACAGGGCTTCTATGGCTACACCTTC; CDR3: CASSLQGFYGYTF
J: TRBJ1-4; D: NA; V: TRBV19; size: NA; DNA: TGTGCCAGTAAAGGCTCTGGGCTCCACAATGAAAAACTGTTTTTT; CDR3: CASKGSGLHNEKLFF
J: TRBJ1-5; D: NA; V: TRBV30; size: once; DNA: TGTGCCTGGAGCGCACTTCTGAGGGGCAATCAGCCCCAGCATTTT; CDR3: CAWSALLRGNQPQHF
J: TRBJ1-2; D: NA; V: TRBV5-1; size: NA; DNA: TGCGCCAGCAGCTTGGACGCAGGGATGATAGGGAACTATGGCTACACCTTC; CDR3: CASSLDAGMIGNYGYTF
J: TRBJ2-3; D: TRBD1; V: TRBV6-5; size: NA; DNA: TGTGCCAGCAGGGGCCTGACAGGGTTTCAAGATACGCAGTATTTT; CDR3: CASRGLTGFQDTQYF
J: TRBJ1-1; D: NA; V: TRBV15; size: NA; DNA: TGTGCCACCAGCAGAGATCGGGCCAGGGTCAACACTGAAGCTTTCTTT; CDR3: CATSRDRARVNTEAFF
J: TRBJ1-2; D: TRBD1; V: TRBV5-1; size: NA; DNA: TGCGCCAGCAGCTTCGGACAGGGACTTGATGGCTACACCTTC; CDR3: CASSFGQGLDGYTF
J: TRBJ1-2; D: NA; V: TRBV6-5; size: NA; DNA: TGTGCCAGCGCCTCAGGGGCTAACTATGGCTACACCTTC; CDR3: CASASGANYGYTF
J: TRBJ1-5; D: TRBD1; V: TRBV7-9; size: NA; DNA: TGTGCCACCCAAAAAGGACAGGGGAATCAGCCCCAGCATTTT; CDR3: CATQKGQGNQPQHF
J: TRBJ2-1; D: NA; V: TRBV12-3/TRBV12-4; size: NA; DNA: TGTGCCAGCAGTAGAGCCAATGAGCAGTTCTTC; CDR3: CASSRANEQFF
J: TRBJ1-5; D: TRBD1; V: TRBV19; size: NA; DNA: TGTGCCAGTAGTATAAAACAGGGGGCGCCTATTCAGCCCCAGCATTTT; CDR3: CASSIKQGAPIQPQHF
J: TRBJ1-5; D: NA; V: TRBV7-8; size: NA; DNA: TGTGCCAGCAGCTTAGAAACCAGGGCGTCCTATCAGCCCCAGCATTTT; CDR3: CASSLETRASYQPQHF
J: TRBJ1-1; D: NA; V: TRBV6-5; size: NA; DNA: TGTGCCAGCACCCCCGTGATAGGAGCCACTGAAGCTTTCTTT; CDR3: CASTPVIGATEAFF
J: TRBJ1-2; D: NA; V: TRBV5-5; size: NA; DNA: TGTGCCAGCAGCTTCCTCCCTCTCCTGCGGTATGGCTACACCTTC; CDR3: CASSFLPLLRYGYTF
J: TRBJ2-3; D: TRBD1; V: TRBV3-1/TRBV3-2; size: NA; DNA: TGTGCCAGCAGCCAAAGAATGTCGGGACAGGGCACAGATACGCAGTATTTT; CDR3: CASSQRMSGQGTDTQYF
J: TRBJ2-3; D: TRBD2; V: TRBV6-2/TRBV6-3; size: NA; DNA: TGTGCCAGCAGCCGCCGGGAGCGGGGGGGCCCAGATACGCAGTATTTT; CDR3: CASSRRERGGPDTQYF
J: TRBJ1-3; D: TRBD1; V: TRBV6-6; size: NA; DNA: TGTGCCAGCAGATTACAGGGGGCGAGCTCTGGAAACACCATATATTTT; CDR3: CASRLQGASSGNTIYF
J: TRBJ1-2; D: NA; V: TRBV20-1; size: many; DNA: TGCAGTGCCCGGGATTTCGGGGGCTACACCTTC; CDR3: CSARDFGGYTF
J: TRBJ1-5; D: TRBD1; V: TRBV30; size: NA; DNA: TGTGCCTGGACCCCGGGACAGGTGAATCAGCCCCAGCATTTT; CDR3: CAWTPGQVNQPQHF
J: TRBJ1-5; D: NA; V: TRBV6-1; size: NA; DNA: TGTGCCAGCAGTGAATTAAGGGGTGAGGAGCCCCAGCATTTT; CDR3: CASSELRGEEPQHF
J: TRBJ2-5; D: TRBD2; V: TRBV7-2; size: NA; DNA: TGTGCCAGCAGCCTAGGACTAGCGGGGGGGAACCAGTACTTC; CDR3: CASSLGLAGGNQYF
J: TRBJ1-2; D: NA; V: TRBV7-8; size: NA; DNA: TGTGCCAGCAGCGCCAGACTCGCCTTTAACTATGGCTACACCTTC; CDR3: CASSARLAFNYGYTF
J: TRBJ2-3; D: TRBD1; V: TRBV11-1; size: NA; DNA: TGTGCCAGCAGCCCCCGGACAGGAGGTAGCACAGATACGCAGTATTTT; CDR3: CASSPRTGGSTDTQYF